These 17 T cell receptor beta chains came from one sample sequenced in a study of cytomegalovirus exposure and HLA in healthy donors. It was with 60 Vbeta and 13 Jbeta primers that the PCR ran. The data were produced by immunoSEQ multiplex PCR, yet TCRdb's version contains in-frame clones alone and is incomplete. The repertoire includes some 150,000 clones, around 82% of them detected once, and 6.6% sits in the top ten. Sequenced: PBMCs. The source is a woman between 45 and 65 years old in good health and CMV-seropositive.

The chain carries TRBV19 and TRBJ2-1; 8 nucleotides agree with TRBD2. V lost 1 base to trimming and J lost 4 bases; unmatched junction nucleotides: 9. CDR1 is LNHDA and CDR2 is SQIVND in the germline V gene (reference sequence). There are 17 residues in the CDR3. Written as DNA, the CDR3 is TGTGCCAGTAGTATAGCCCAGGGGCGGGGGGCATACAATGAGCAGTTCTTC. Translating gives CASSIAQGRGAYNEQFF.

The CDR3 bases are TGTGCCAGCACCAACGGGGGGAGCTCCTACAATGAGCAGTTCTTC. Translated: CASTNGGSSYNEQFF. This rearrangement joins TRBV13 to TRBJ2-1; TRBD2 agrees at 7 bases. V gave up 7 bases and J gave up 0 bases; unmatched junction bases: 6. Germline values: CDR1 PRHDT, CDR2 FYEKMQ (reference sequence). The CDR3 totals 15 residues.

V is TRBV5-5 and J is TRBJ1-2; 10 positions match TRBD1. Germline V gene data show CDR1 as SGHKS and CDR2 as YYEKEE (reference sequence). This CDR3 has 16 amino acids. V shed 0 bases, J shed 5 bases, and the junction held 7 bases outside the gene matches. The CDR3 is CASSLGPPGQGYGYTF. The CDR3 coding sequence is TGTGCCAGCAGCTTGGGTCCCCCGGGACAGGGGTATGGCTACACCTTC.

This sequence joins TRBV10-1 and TRBJ2-1; TRBD2 aligns across 8 bases. J gave up 6 bases and V 6 bases, and 7 bases lay outside the gene matches. In germline, CDR1 is WNHNN, CDR2 SYGVQD (reference sequence). CDR3 size: 14 residues. The CDR3, as DNA: TGCGCCAGCAGCCCTTTCAGCGGGGGCAATGAGCAGTTCTTC. Protein: CASSPFSGGNEQFF.

The DNA of the CDR3 is TGTGCCAGTAGTATGGGCGGGGGGTCCACAGATACGCAGTATTTT. It encodes CASSMGGGSTDTQYF. The rearrangement uses TRBV19 and TRBJ2-3, with 8 bases that match TRBD2. The CDR3 has 15 amino acids. Germline CDR1 is LNHDA and CDR2 is SQIVND (reference sequence). V shed 3 bases, J shed 2 bases, and the junction held 4 bases outside the gene matches.

The chain employs TRBV10-3 and TRBJ1-5, with TRBD1 identical over 8 bases. Germline-derived CDR1 and CDR2 are ENHRY and SYGVKD. The CDR3 consists of 15 residues. Trimming cost V 3 bases and J 3 bases; bases outside gene matches: 4. The CDR3 sequence is CAISDSGGNNQPQHF. Here the CDR3 DNA reads TGTGCCATCAGTGATTCAGGGGGCAACAATCAGCCCCAGCATTTT.

V and J are TRBV5-1 and TRBJ1-1; 9 bases are a match to TRBD1. This CDR3 spans 14 amino acids. CDR1 and CDR2 (germline): SGHRS, YFSETQ. V shed 4 bases, J shed 3 bases, and the junction held 4 bases outside the gene matches. CDR3 in amino acids: CASSDGTGYTEAFF. The CDR3 bases are TGCGCCAGCAGCGACGGGACAGGGTACACTGAAGCTTTCTTT.

This sequence joins TRBV7-8 and TRBJ1-3, with a tentative D call TRBD1 (6 bases). Looked up from germline, CDR1 is SGHVS and CDR2 is FQNEAQ. Trimming removed 6 bases from V and 0 bases from J, with 27 bases in between. The length of the CDR3 is 20 residues. CDR3 sequence reads: CASRALPYPGQRSSGNTIYF. CDR3 sequence (DNA): TGTGCCAGCAGAGCTTTACCTTACCCGGGACAACGCAGCTCTGGAAACACCATATATTTT.

The V and J genes are TRBV18 and TRBJ2-4; D perhaps matches TRBD1 (6 bases). The V end lost 1 base, the J end lost 3 bases, and 10 bases lay between the germline ends. Germline V gives CDR1 KGHSH, CDR2 LQKENI. The CDR3 is 15 amino acids. The DNA for the CDR3 is TGTGCCAGCTCACCACAACAGGGAGACAAAAACATTCAGTACTTC. Amino acids: CASSPQQGDKNIQYF.

The chain has TRBV29-1 and TRBJ2-1; 11 bases map to TRBD2. The J segment lost 2 bases and the V segment lost 6 bases, leaving 3 bases of the junction unmatched. Germline CDR1 reads SQVTM; CDR2 reads ANQGSEA. The CDR3 totals 14 residues. CDR3 sequence: CSVSLAGAYNEQFF. CDR3 nucleotide sequence: TGCAGCGTCTCACTAGCGGGGGCCTACAATGAGCAGTTCTTC.

The V call is TRBV4-1, the J call TRBJ2-7; D unresolved. Trimming left V 0 bases short and J 6 bases short, with 6 bases between. This CDR3 spans 12 amino acids. Germline lookup yields CDR1 MGHRA and CDR2 YSYEKL. The CDR3 sequence is CASSQDLLEQYF. CDR3 DNA: TGCGCCAGCAGCCAAGATCTCCTCGAGCAGTACTTC.

Comments on this clone: Other DNA sequences within the sample encode an identical CDR3. In DNA form, the CDR3 reads TGCAGCGGCCGTCAGGGGCACGAGCAGTACTTC. Protein sequence: CSGRQGHEQYF. The chain uses TRBV29-1 and TRBJ2-7, with D perhaps matching TRBD1 (6 bases). Germline lookup yields CDR1 SQVTM and CDR2 ANQGSEA. The CDR3 extends over 11 amino acids. The germline V and J ends were trimmed by 7 bases and 5 bases, with 12 bases remaining between them.

This clone was picked up a small number of times. The V gene is TRBV27, the J gene TRBJ2-2; 7 bases are shared with TRBD1. V shed 5 bases and J 1 base; nucleotides not matched to a gene: 10. This CDR3 contains 17 residues. Germline V gene sequence: CDR1 MNHEY, CDR2 SMNVEV (reference sequence). The DNA of the CDR3 is TGTGCCAGCAGTGCCTCGACAGGGACCCTGAACACCGGGGAGCTGTTTTTT. It specifies CASSASTGTLNTGELFF.

The V gene is TRBV10-3, the J gene TRBJ2-5; tentatively, D is TRBD1 (6 bases). V was cut by 4 bases and J by 2 bases, with 11 bases left in between. Germline CDR1 ENHRY, CDR2 SYGVKD. The CDR3 covers 14 residues. The CDR3 region is CAISVPGAQETQYF. CDR3 coding DNA: TGTGCCATCAGTGTACCAGGGGCGCAAGAGACCCAGTACTTC.

The chain has TRBV6-1 and TRBJ2-7; perhaps TRBD2 as D (6 bases). V gave up 6 bases and J gave up 3 bases, with 12 bases separating them. Germline V gene lookup returns CDR1 MNHNS and CDR2 SASEGT. CDR3 size: 13 residues. The CDR3 bases are TGTGCCAGCAGGCGGGACGGAGTCTACGAGCAGTACTTC. Protein sequence: CASRRDGVYEQYF.

The CDR3 region is CASSLATGYGDTQYF. Here the CDR3 DNA reads TGTGCCAGCAGCTTAGCGACGGGTTATGGGGATACGCAGTATTTT. The J gene is TRBJ2-3, the V gene TRBV7-8, with D unresolved. The CDR3 totals 15 residues. Germline values: CDR1 SGHVS, CDR2 FQNEAQ. V was clipped by 0 bases and J by 6 bases, with 13 bases between them.

The genes are TRBV5-5 and TRBJ2-1, with 12 nucleotides matching TRBD2. The CDR3 covers 18 residues. V was pared by 3 bases and J by 8 bases, with 15 bases of the junction left unmatched. The germline gives CDR1 SGHKS, CDR2 YYEKEE (reference sequence). The CDR3 loop is CASSSLPPSGGAVHEQFF. CDR3 bases: TGTGCCAGCAGCTCCCTCCCCCCTAGCGGGGGGGCCGTGCATGAGCAGTTCTTC.